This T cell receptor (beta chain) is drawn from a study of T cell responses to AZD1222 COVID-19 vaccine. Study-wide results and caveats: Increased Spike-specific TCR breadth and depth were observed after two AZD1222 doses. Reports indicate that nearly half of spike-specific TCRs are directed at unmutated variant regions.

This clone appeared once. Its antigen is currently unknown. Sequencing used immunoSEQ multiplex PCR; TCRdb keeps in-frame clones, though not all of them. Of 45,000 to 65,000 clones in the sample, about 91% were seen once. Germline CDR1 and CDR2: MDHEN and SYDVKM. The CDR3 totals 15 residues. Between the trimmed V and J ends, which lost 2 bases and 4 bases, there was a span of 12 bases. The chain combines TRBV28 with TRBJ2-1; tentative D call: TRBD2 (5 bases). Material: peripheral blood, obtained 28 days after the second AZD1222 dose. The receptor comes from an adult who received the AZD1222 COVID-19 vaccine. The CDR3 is CASSLPAVPYNEQFF. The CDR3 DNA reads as TGTGCCAGCAGTTTACCAGCGGTGCCTTACAATGAGCAGTTCTTC.